Each of the 2 T cell receptor beta chains below was sequenced from the same sample in a study of blood T cells in healthy people across ages. With a J-beta primer mix and a sample-barcoded 5' primer, a second PCR ran roughly 6 to 11 cycles. Via MiXCR, TCRdb re-called the 5' RACE reads, giving one row per CDR3 protein. The sample yields more than 900,000 distinct CDR3 sequences, approximately 25% seen once. The sample also formed part of further work on T cells of mothers and their children.

Sequenced: blood. These receptor sequences come from a girl aged 2-9 years in good health.

The chain joins TRBV12-3 or TRBV12-4 to TRBJ2-5; a weak D match, TRBD1 (6 bases). CDR3 length: 13 residues. V was shortened by 6 bases and J by 3 bases, with 11 bases between the two germline ends. CDR3 sequence reads: CASRDRLEETQYF. CDR3 DNA sequence: TGTGCCAGCAGGGACAGATTAGAAGAGACCCAGTACTTC.

The chain combines TRBV12-3 or TRBV12-4 with TRBJ2-4; maybe TRBD2 (5 bases). The germline V and J ends were trimmed by 5 bases and 0 bases, with 11 bases remaining between them. This CDR3 is 15 amino acids long. CDR3 in amino acids: CASSDTSVAKNIQYF. CDR3 coding DNA: TGTGCCAGCAGTGATACTAGTGTAGCCAAAAACATTCAGTACTTC.